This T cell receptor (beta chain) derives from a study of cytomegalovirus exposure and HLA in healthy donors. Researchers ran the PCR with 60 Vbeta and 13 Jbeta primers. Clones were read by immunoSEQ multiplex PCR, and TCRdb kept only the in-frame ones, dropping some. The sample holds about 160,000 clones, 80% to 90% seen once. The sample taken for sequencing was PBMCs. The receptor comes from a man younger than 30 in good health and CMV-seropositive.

The CDR3 DNA sequence: TGTGCCAGCGCGCCGACTAGCGGGGGGGGGAATGAGCAGTTCTTC. Amino acid sequence: CASAPTSGGGNEQFF. J is TRBJ2-1 and V is TRBV7-9; 14 bases are a match to TRBD2. J gave up 7 bases and V 8 bases, and 7 bases lay outside the gene matches. The germline V gene has CDR1 SEHNR and CDR2 FQNEAQ (reference sequence). There are 15 residues in the CDR3.